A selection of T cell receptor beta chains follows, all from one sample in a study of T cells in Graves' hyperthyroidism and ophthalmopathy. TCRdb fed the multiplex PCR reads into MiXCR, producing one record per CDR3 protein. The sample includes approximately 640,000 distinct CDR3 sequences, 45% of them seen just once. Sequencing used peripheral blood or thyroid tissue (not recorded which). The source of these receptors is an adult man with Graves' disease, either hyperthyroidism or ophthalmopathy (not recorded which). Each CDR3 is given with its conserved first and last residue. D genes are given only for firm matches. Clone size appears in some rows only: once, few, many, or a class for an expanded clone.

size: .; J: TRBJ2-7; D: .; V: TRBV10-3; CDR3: CASSEWDAEQYF; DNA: TGTGCCAGCAGTGAATGGGACGCCGAGCAGTACTTC
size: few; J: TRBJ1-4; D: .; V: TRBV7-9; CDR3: CASSDLRERDEKLFF; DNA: TGTGCCAGCAGCGACCTCAGGGAGAGGGACGAAAAACTGTTTTTT
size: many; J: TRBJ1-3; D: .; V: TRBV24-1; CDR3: CATSDNAGSSGNTIYF; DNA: TGTGCCACCAGTGATAACGCCGGGAGCTCTGGAAACACCATATATTTT
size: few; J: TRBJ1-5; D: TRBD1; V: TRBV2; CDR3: CASSKAAPTGGSNQPQHF; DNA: TGTGCCAGCAGTAAAGCGGCACCTACAGGGGGTAGCAATCAGCCCCAGCATTTT
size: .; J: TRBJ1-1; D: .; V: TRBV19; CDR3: CASSPEVANTEAFF; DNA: TGTGCCAGTAGTCCGGAGGTGGCGAACACTGAAGCTTTCTTT
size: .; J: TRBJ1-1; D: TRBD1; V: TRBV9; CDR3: CASSVGTGVTEAFF; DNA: TGTGCCAGCAGCGTAGGTACAGGGGTCACTGAAGCTTTCTTT
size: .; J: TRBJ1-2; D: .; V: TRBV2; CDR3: CASSPGSLNYGYTF; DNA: TGTGCCAGCAGTCCAGGGTCGCTGAACTATGGCTACACCTTC
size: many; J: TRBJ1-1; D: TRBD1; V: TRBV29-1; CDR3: CSVDETGIITEAFF; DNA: TGCAGCGTTGATGAGACAGGGATAATCACTGAAGCTTTCTTT
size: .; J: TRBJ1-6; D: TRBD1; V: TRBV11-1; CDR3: CASSGGTGDLSNSPLHF; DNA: TGTGCCAGCAGCGGGGGGACAGGGGATTTATCTAATTCACCCCTCCACTTT
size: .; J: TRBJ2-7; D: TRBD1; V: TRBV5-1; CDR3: CASSLTGVDYEQYF; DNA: TGCGCCAGCAGCTTGACAGGGGTTGACTACGAGCAGTACTTC
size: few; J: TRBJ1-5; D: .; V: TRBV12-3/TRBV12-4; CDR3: CASSSAGVGQPQHF; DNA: TGTGCCAGCAGTTCGGCGGGGGTAGGTCAGCCCCAGCATTTT
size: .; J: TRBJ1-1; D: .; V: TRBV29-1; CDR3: CSVEVGGREQFF; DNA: TGCAGCGTTGAAGTAGGGGGGCGTGAGCAGTTCTTT
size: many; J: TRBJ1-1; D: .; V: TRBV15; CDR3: CATSSSSRGPNTEAFF; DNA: TGTGCCACCAGCAGTTCCTCCAGGGGTCCTAACACTGAAGCTTTCTTT
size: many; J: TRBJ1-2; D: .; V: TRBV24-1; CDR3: CATSDPDYGYTF; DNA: TGTGCCACCAGTGATCCAGATTATGGCTACACCTTC
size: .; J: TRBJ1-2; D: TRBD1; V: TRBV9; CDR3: CASSVGQGGYTF; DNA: TGTGCCAGCAGCGTCGGACAGGGGGGCTACACCTTC
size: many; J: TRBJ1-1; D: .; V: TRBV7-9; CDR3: CASSSPTEAFF; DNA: TGTGCCAGCAGCTCTCCTACTGAAGCTTTCTTT
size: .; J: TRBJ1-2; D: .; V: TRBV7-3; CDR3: CASSPWPGSYGYTF; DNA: TGTGCCAGCAGCCCTTGGCCCGGATCCTATGGCTACACCTTC
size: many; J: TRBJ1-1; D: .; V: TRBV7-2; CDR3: CASSGSWTLPSIFF; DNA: TGTGCCAGCAGCGGCTCCTGGACCCTGCCTAGTATTTTCTTT
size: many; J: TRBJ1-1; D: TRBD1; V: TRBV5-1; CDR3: CASSLERQGSTEAFF; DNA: TGCGCCAGCAGCTTGGAGAGACAGGGGAGCACTGAAGCTTTCTTT
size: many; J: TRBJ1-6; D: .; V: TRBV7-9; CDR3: CASSREDSPLHF; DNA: TGTGCCAGCAGCCGTGAGGATTCACCCCTCCACTTT
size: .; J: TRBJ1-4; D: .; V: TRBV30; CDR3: CAWMRSGGSEKLFF; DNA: TGTGCCTGGATGAGGAGTGGGGGAAGTGAAAAACTGTTTTTT
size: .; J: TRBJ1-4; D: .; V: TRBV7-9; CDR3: CASSPRDRSNEKLFF; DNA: TGTGCCAGCAGCCCGAGGGACCGCAGTAATGAAAAACTGTTTTTT
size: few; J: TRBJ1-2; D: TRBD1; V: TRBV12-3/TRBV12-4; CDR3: CASSVFRGQGEYTF; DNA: TGTGCCAGCAGTGTGTTTAGGGGACAGGGTGAATACACCTTC
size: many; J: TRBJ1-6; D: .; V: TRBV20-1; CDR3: CSARIGQYNSPLHF; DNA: TGCAGTGCTAGAATTGGACAGTATAATTCACCCCTCCACTTT
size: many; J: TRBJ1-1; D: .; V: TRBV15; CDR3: CATSRDAHTEAFF; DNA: TGTGCCACCAGCAGAGATGCGCACACTGAAGCTTTCTTT
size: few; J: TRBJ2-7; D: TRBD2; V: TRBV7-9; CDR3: CASSQVASGSYEQYF; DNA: TGTGCCAGCAGCCAAGTTGCTAGCGGCTCCTACGAGCAGTACTTC
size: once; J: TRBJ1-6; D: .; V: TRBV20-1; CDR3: CSPLGVVSYNSPLHF; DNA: TGCAGCCCATTGGGGGTTGTATCCTATAATTCACCCCTCCACTTT
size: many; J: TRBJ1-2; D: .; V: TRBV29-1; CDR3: CSVQQGVGGYTF; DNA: TGCAGCGTTCAACAGGGAGTTGGTGGCTACACCTTC
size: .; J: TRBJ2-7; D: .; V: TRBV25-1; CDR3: CAWSVGAGYEQYF; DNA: TGTGCCTGGAGTGTCGGTGCGGGGTACGAGCAGTACTTC
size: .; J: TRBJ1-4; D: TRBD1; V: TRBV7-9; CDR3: CATTPGQGREKLFF; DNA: TGTGCCACGACTCCGGGACAGGGAAGAGAAAAACTGTTTTTT
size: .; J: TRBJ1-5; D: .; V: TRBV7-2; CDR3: CASSSVVGASQPQHF; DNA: TGTGCCAGCAGCAGCGTGGTTGGCGCATCTCAGCCCCAGCATTTT
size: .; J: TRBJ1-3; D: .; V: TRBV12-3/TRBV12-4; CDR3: CASSLTFTPGNTIYF; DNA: TGTGCCAGCAGCCTGACCTTTACCCCTGGAAACACCATATATTTT
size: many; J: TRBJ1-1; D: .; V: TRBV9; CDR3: CASSVAGHTEAFF; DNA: TGTGCCAGCAGCGTAGCCGGGCACACTGAAGCTTTCTTT
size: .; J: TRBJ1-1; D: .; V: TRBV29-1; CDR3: CSVQGASEAFF; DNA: TGCAGCGTCCAGGGAGCGTCTGAAGCTTTCTTT
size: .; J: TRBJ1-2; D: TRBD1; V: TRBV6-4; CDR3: CASSPELGQHYGYTF; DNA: TGTGCCAGCAGTCCCGAACTGGGACAGCACTATGGCTACACCTTC
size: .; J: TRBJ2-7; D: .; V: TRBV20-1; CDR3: CSARLPGGTHEQYF; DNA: TGCAGTGCTAGGCTACCCGGGGGAACCCACGAGCAGTACTTC
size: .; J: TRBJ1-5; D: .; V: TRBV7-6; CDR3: CASSQDFRGVGNQPQHF; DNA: TGCGCCAGCAGCCAAGATTTTAGAGGGGTGGGCAATCAGCCCCAGCATTTT
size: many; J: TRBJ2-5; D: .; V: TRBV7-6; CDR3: CASSLRGLGRTQYF; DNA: TGTGCCAGCAGCCTCCGAGGACTGGGGAGAACCCAGTACTTC
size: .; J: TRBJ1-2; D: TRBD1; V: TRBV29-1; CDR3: CSVSGGDRGYTF; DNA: TGCAGCGTCTCAGGGGGCGATCGTGGCTACACCTTC
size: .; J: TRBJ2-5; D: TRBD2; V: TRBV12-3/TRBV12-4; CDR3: CASSFRRGGLETQYF; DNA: TGTGCCAGCAGTTTCCGGCGGGGGGGCCTGGAGACCCAGTACTTC
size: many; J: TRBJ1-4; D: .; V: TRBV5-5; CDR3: CASSPWTATNEKLFF; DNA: TGTGCCAGCAGCCCCTGGACAGCAACTAATGAAAAACTGTTTTTT
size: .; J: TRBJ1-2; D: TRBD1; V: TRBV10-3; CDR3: CAISHTGDYGYTF; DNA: TGTGCCATCAGCCATACAGGGGACTATGGCTACACCTTC
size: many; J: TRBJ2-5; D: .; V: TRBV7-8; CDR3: CASSTRQSGTQYF; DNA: TGTGCCAGCAGCACCAGACAGTCCGGGACCCAGTACTTC
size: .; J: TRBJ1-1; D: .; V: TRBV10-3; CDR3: CASSSGRMSVETEAFF; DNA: TGTGCCAGCAGTTCGGGACGGATGTCCGTTGAGACTGAAGCTTTCTTT
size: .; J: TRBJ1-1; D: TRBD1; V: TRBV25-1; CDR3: CASSARAGTGGDEAFF; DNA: TGTGCCAGCAGTGCGCGAGCCGGGACAGGGGGCGATGAAGCTTTCTTT
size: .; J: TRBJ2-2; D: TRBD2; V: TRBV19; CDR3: CASSTRPSGSGTGELFF; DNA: TGTGCCAGTAGTACCCGGCCTAGCGGGAGTGGCACCGGGGAGCTGTTTTTT
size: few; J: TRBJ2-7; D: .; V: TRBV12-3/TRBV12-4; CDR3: CASSSGSEQYF; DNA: TGTGCCAGCAGTTCCGGTTCCGAGCAGTACTTC
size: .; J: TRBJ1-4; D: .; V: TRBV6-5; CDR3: CASSSLDGSNEKLFF; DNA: TGTGCCAGCAGTTCTCTAGATGGGTCTAATGAAAAACTGTTTTTT
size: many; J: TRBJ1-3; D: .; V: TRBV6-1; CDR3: CASSEAGGEGNTIYF; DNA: TGTGCCAGCAGTGAAGCAGGGGGGGAAGGAAACACCATATATTTT
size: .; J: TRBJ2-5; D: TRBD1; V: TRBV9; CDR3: CASSVDNPDRVGKETQYF; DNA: TGTGCCAGCAGCGTAGACAATCCCGACAGGGTAGGGAAGGAGACCCAGTACTTC
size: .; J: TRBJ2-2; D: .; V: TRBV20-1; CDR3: CSASLAVQRELFF; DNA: TGCAGTGCTAGTCTAGCCGTACAACGGGAGCTGTTTTTT
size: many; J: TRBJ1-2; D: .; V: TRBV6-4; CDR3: CASSDSNGGHGYTF; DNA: TGTGCCAGCAGTGACTCGAACGGGGGGCATGGCTACACCTTC
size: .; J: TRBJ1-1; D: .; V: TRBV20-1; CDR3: CSAKQANTEAFF; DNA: TGCAGTGCAAAACAGGCGAACACTGAAGCTTTCTTT
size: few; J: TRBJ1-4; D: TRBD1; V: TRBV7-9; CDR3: CASLPGQGSEKLFF; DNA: TGTGCCAGCTTACCCGGACAGGGATCTGAAAAACTGTTTTTT
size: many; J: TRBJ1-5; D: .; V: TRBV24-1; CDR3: CATRGAGNQPQHF; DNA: TGTGCCACCAGGGGGGCAGGCAATCAGCCCCAGCATTTT
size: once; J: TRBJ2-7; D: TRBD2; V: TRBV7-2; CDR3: CASSHGTSGTSEQYF; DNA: TGTGCCAGCAGCCATGGGACTAGCGGGACATCAGAGCAGTACTTC
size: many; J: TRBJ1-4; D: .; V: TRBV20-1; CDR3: CSARVGVGELFF; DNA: TGCAGTGCTAGAGTCGGGGTTGGGGAACTGTTTTTT
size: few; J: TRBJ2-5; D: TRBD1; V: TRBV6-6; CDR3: CASSATRDSSETQYF; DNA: TGTGCCAGCAGTGCAACTCGGGACAGTTCGGAGACCCAGTACTTC